This T cell receptor (beta chain) was captured in a study of human T cells and chemical hapten exposure. Study-wide context: Largely, small differences in pooled library volume made per-sample TCR yields vary.

Time point specified: pre-sensitization, week 0. Treatment denoted: therapeutic diphenylcyclopropenone sensitization with weekly scalp DPC. The CDR3 consists of 14 residues. Trimming pared 3 bases from V and 4 bases from J, leaving 13 bases between. CDR1 is SGHRS and CDR2 is YFSETQ in the germline V gene. The table lists this clonotype with many counts. TCRdb reanalysed the RACE reads using MiXCR and keeps one entry per CDR3 protein. The data show some 360,000 distinct CDR3 sequences, with more than 4.5% seen just once and approximately 2.8% held by the top ten. This specimen consisted of whole blood, obtained in connection with sensitization to the hapten diphenylcyclopropenone (DPC). The rearrangement links TRBV5-1 to TRBJ2-5, with D possibly TRBD2 on 5 matching bases. The sequence was obtained from a woman in her fifties or sixties with alopecia areata. Some clones in this sample may be carry-over from other donors' samples. CDR3 region: CASSYTQGGETQYF. CDR3 DNA sequence: TGCGCCAGCAGCTATACTCAAGGAGGAGAGACCCAGTACTTC.